This T cell receptor (beta chain) was sequenced for a study of beta chain features in type 1 diabetes. Stem cell-like memory, regulatory, central memory and naive CD4+ cells were sorted via CD45RO/CCR7/CD25/CD127/CD95/CD27. CDR1 and CDR2 (germline): KGHSH, LQKENI. Trimming removed 3 bases from V and 4 bases from J; junction bases left unmatched: 8. The CDR3 contains 15 residues. The isolated RNA, all of it, was reverse transcribed, so expressed TCRB transcripts were what got sequenced. Some clones are missing from TCRdb's copy, which holds only in-frame ones; the method was immunoSEQ multiplex PCR. The repertoire holds 450,000 to 550,000 clones, approximately 30% seen once, with roughly 0.06% in the top ten. This clone was recorded a few times.

The source of this sequence is a man aged 18-30 years in good health. The rearrangement links TRBV18 to TRBJ2-5; 7 nucleotides align to TRBD1. Sequenced: naive CD4+ T cells from blood. The CDR3 loop is CASSPTFAGGETQYF. CDR3 coding DNA: TGTGCCAGCTCACCGACATTCGCAGGGGGAGAGACCCAGTACTTC.